The sequence of this T cell receptor beta chain was determined in a study of PD-1 blockade in mismatch repair-deficient tumors. V was trimmed by 5 bases and J by 2 bases, leaving 7 bases between them. This CDR3 contains 12 residues. Germline-derived CDR1 and CDR2 are SGHAT and FQNNGV. The repertoire was sequenced with immunoSEQ multiplex PCR; TCRdb's copy has only in-frame clones and lacks some. In the table there are tens of thousands of clones, 70% to 90% of which are singletons. Sequencing was performed on peripheral blood, taken 52 weeks after starting pembrolizumab. The V and J genes are TRBV11-2 and TRBJ2-7; possible D gene TRBD1, 5 bases. This sequence originates from an adult with mismatch repair-deficient cancer. CDR3 region: CASSTGPYEQYF. The CDR3 nucleotides are TGTGCCAGCAGCACAGGACCCTACGAGCAGTACTTC.